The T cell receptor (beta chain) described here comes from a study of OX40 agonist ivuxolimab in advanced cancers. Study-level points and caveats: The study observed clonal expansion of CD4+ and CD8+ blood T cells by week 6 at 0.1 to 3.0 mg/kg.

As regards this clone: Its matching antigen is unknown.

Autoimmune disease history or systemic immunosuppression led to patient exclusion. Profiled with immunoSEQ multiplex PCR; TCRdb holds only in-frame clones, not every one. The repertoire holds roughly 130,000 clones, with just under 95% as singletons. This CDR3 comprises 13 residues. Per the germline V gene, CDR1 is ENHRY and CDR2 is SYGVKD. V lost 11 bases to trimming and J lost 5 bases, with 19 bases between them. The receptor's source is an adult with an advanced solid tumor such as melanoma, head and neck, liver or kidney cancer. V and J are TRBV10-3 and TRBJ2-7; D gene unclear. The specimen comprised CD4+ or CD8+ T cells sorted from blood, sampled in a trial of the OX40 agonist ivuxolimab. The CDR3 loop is CAQSAGRQDEQYF. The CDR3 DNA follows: TGTGCCCAGTCAGCCGGTCGGCAGGACGAGCAGTACTTC.